This T cell receptor beta chain was sequenced for a study of Ad26.COV2.S vaccination and SARS-CoV-2 variants. This sample's treatment: approximately 18 received Ad26.COV2.S at low or high dose, single or two shots; roughly five received placebo; per-sample allocation not given. Collection of the samples took place on day 63 after the first injection of vaccine or placebo. The length of the CDR3 is 16 residues. Germline loops: CDR1 MNHEY, CDR2 SVGEGT. The trim removed 5 bases at V and 5 bases at J, leaving 10 bases unmatched. Clones were read by immunoSEQ multiplex PCR, and TCRdb kept only the in-frame ones, dropping some. The repertoire holds around 340,000 clones, around nine tenths seen once, with approximately 5% in the top ten. This clone is a singleton in its sample.

This chain links TRBV6-2 or TRBV6-3 with TRBJ2-1; 9 nucleotides line up with TRBD2. The material sequenced was peripheral blood, taken in a trial of Ad26.COV2.S vaccine versus placebo. The clonotype was recovered from a person between 18 and 59 years old who received the Ad26.COV2.S COVID-19 vaccine or a placebo. CDR3 bases: TGTGCCAGCAGTGGGCTAGCGGGGTTCTCGGACAATGAGCAGTTCTTC. As protein: CASSGLAGFSDNEQFF.